Listed here are 24 T cell receptor beta chains from one sample, sequenced in a study of T cells in Graves' hyperthyroidism and ophthalmopathy. Amplification of TCR beta CDR3 regions was performed using RNA transcripts as template. Primed by the HTBI set, a first-round RT-PCR was run on the TCR CDR3. TCRdb recomputed calls from the multiplex PCR reads with MiXCR, one row per CDR3 protein. This table has 600,000 to 750,000 distinct CDR3 sequences, about 18% appearing once. Sequenced sample: blood. The origin of the receptors is a man between 50 and 59 years old with Graves' hyperthyroidism.

This clonotype was observed a few times. A much bigger clone sits one base away, suggesting this may be a read error. This chain uses TRBV20-1 with TRBJ2-1; 7 nucleotides line up with TRBD2. The J call is doubtful: the DNA matches TRBJ2-7 better. Germline V gene data show CDR1 as DFQATT and CDR2 as SNEGSKA (reference sequence). This CDR3 is 14 amino acids long. The DNA for the CDR3 is TGCAGTGCTGGGTCCAGCGGGATATACAATGAGCAGTACTTC. It codes for CSAGSSGIYNEQYF.

This clonotype has at least ten counts. This chain links TRBV12-3 or TRBV12-4 with TRBJ2-7, with 9 bases aligning to TRBD2. The J segment lost 5 bases and the V segment lost 1 base, leaving 9 bases of the junction unmatched. This CDR3 is 16 amino acids long. The CDR3 DNA reads TGTGCCAGCAGTTTAGTAGGGGCTAGCGGGATCCACGAGCAGTACTTC. Its protein product is CASSLVGASGIHEQYF.

V usage is TRBV5-5 and J usage is TRBJ2-5; no clear D gene. The CDR3 contains 14 residues. The V gene lost 2 bases and the J gene lost 1 base, with 9 bases spanning the gap. Germline-derived CDR1 and CDR2 are SGHKS and YYEKEE (reference sequence). CDR3 region: CASSLVQFQETQYF. The CDR3 coding sequence is TGTGCCAGCAGCTTAGTACAGTTCCAAGAGACCCAGTACTTC.

This clonotype was seen ten or more times. CDR3 loop: CASSRRGGSGEQYF. The CDR3, as DNA: TGTGCCAGCAGCCGACGGGGGGGTTCGGGCGAGCAGTACTTC. The chain joins TRBV7-2 to TRBJ2-7; 8 positions match TRBD2. Germline V gives CDR1 SGHTA, CDR2 FQGNSA. The CDR3 contains 14 residues. Unmatched junction bases numbered 9, after V lost 5 bases and J lost 6 bases.

This clonotype has more than one count but fewer than ten. This rearrangement joins TRBV13 to TRBJ2-4; D is unclear. From germline, CDR1 is PRHDT and CDR2 FYEKMQ (reference sequence). The V end was cut by 6 bases, the J end by 1 base, with 13 bases between. This CDR3 has 15 residues. The CDR3 DNA is TGTGCCAGCAGTCCCACCGACGCGGCCAAAAACATTCAGTACTTC. Translation: CASSPTDAAKNIQYF.

The sample holds many counts of this clonotype. The V gene is TRBV2, the J gene TRBJ2-5, with 10 bases matching TRBD1. Trimming removed 7 bases from V and 4 bases from J; junction bases left unmatched: 6. This CDR3 is 14 amino acids long. Per germline, CDR1 SNHLY and CDR2 FYNNEI. As DNA, the CDR3 is TGTGCCAGCAATCCGACAGGGGGCCGAGAGACCCAGTACTTC. Translation gives CASNPTGGRETQYF.

Ten or more counts support this clonotype. The chain couples TRBV12-3 or TRBV12-4 to TRBJ2-7, with D perhaps TRBD2 (5 bases). This CDR3 comprises 12 residues. V was trimmed by 6 bases and J by 6 bases, leaving 12 bases between them. The CDR3 DNA reads TGTGCCAGCAGCGAATGGGAGTTCGAGCAGTACTTC. Translated, it gives CASSEWEFEQYF.

This clonotype was found a few times. The V and J genes are TRBV19 and TRBJ2-7; 8 bases map to TRBD1. V dropped 2 bases and J dropped 6; count of bases not matched to a gene: 9. CDR3 size: 15 residues. Germline V gene sequence: CDR1 LNHDA, CDR2 SQIVND (reference sequence). Here the CDR3 reads CASSIRLAGGAEQYF. The CDR3 DNA is TGTGCCAGTAGTATAAGATTGGCAGGGGGCGCCGAGCAGTACTTC.

This clonotype was found many times. This chain uses TRBV12-3 or TRBV12-4 with TRBJ2-6; D unclear. The V end was cut by 8 bases, the J end by 0 bases, with 14 bases between. This CDR3 is built from 16 residues. The CDR3 reads CASVKVRHSGANVLTF. The CDR3, as DNA: TGTGCCAGCGTCAAGGTCAGGCACTCTGGGGCCAACGTCCTGACTTTC.

There are a few counts of this clonotype. The chain is built from TRBV10-2 and TRBJ2-1, with D possibly matching TRBD1 (6 bases). Trimming left V 8 bases short and J 8 bases short, with 10 bases between. The CDR3 runs to 11 residues. Germline assignment: CDR1 WSHSY and CDR2 SAAADI. As DNA, the CDR3 is TGCGCCAGCGGGGGCGGGTATGAGCAGTTCTTC. It codes for CASGGGYEQFF.

J is TRBJ2-7 and V is TRBV18; 9 nucleotides agree with TRBD2. The V gene's germline CDR1 is KGHSH and CDR2 LQKENI. With 1 base clipped from V and 6 bases from J, the junction kept 10 bases outside the gene matches. The CDR3 totals 16 residues. The CDR3 DNA reads TGTGCCAGCTCACCACTAGCGGGAGTAGGAGGAAGCGAGCAGTACTTC. It encodes CASSPLAGVGGSEQYF.

This clonotype was seen a few times. It may be a read error: a sequence one base away is much more abundant. This chain joins TRBV2 and TRBJ2-7; D gene uncertain. CDR3 length equals 14 residues. CDR1 is SNHLY and CDR2 is FYNNEI in the germline V gene. The CDR3 sequence is CASSTDPNSYGQYF. The CDR3 DNA follows: TGTGCCAGCAGTACGGACCCAAACTCCTACGGGCAGTACTTC.

This clonotype was counted many times. The chain carries TRBV20-1 and TRBJ2-3; weak D call: TRBD1 (6 bases). The CDR3 sequence is 15 residues long. Germline-derived CDR1 and CDR2 are DFQATT and SNEGSKA (reference sequence). V was pared by 1 base and J by 0 bases, with 11 bases between. Here the CDR3 reads CSARVSGASTDTQYF. In DNA form, the CDR3 reads TGCAGTGCTAGAGTGTCAGGGGCTAGCACAGATACGCAGTATTTT.

The V and J genes are TRBV24-1 and TRBJ1-2; TRBD1 agrees at 7 bases. Trimming took 4 bases from V and 1 from J; bases not matched to a gene: 8. The germline gives CDR1 KGHDR, CDR2 SFDVKD. This CDR3 is built from 16 residues. The CDR3 DNA reads TGTGCCACCAGTGACCGAAACAGGGGAGATAACTATGGCTACACCTTC. Protein sequence: CATSDRNRGDNYGYTF.

This chain connects TRBV24-1 to TRBJ2-3; 7 bases are shared with TRBD1. Trimming took 3 bases from V and 2 from J; bases not matched to a gene: 7. The length of the CDR3 is 16 residues. Germline CDR1 KGHDR, CDR2 SFDVKD. In DNA, the CDR3 is TGTGCCACCAGTGATCCATCCGGGACAGACACAGATACGCAGTATTTT. It yields the protein CATSDPSGTDTDTQYF.

This sequence joins TRBV5-1 and TRBJ2-2, with D unclear. Looked up from germline, CDR1 is SGHRS and CDR2 is YFSETQ. The V and J ends lost 0 bases and 6 bases respectively, with 6 bases between them. This CDR3 comprises 13 residues. The CDR3 here is CASSLGQSGELFF. The CDR3, as DNA: TGCGCCAGCAGCTTGGGGCAGTCCGGGGAGCTGTTTTTT.

This clonotype was seen a few times. The rearrangement joins TRBV7-8 to TRBJ1-1; no firm D call. V dropped 4 bases and J dropped 6 bases, with 12 bases sitting between them. The germline gives CDR1 SGHVS, CDR2 FQNEAQ. The CDR3 sequence is 13 residues long. CDR3 protein: CASSSDPGAEAFF. Here the CDR3 DNA reads TGTGCCAGCAGCTCGGACCCCGGGGCTGAAGCTTTCTTT.

The V gene is TRBV19, the J gene TRBJ2-3; perhaps TRBD1 as D (6 bases). This CDR3 is built from 15 residues. The germline V gene has CDR1 LNHDA and CDR2 SQIVND (reference sequence). V was cut by 3 bases and J by 4 bases, with 14 bases left in between. The CDR3 region is CASSISGGFADTQYF. The CDR3 nucleotides are TGTGCCAGTAGTATTAGTGGGGGCTTTGCAGATACGCAGTATTTT.

A few counts support this clonotype. V is TRBV28 and J is TRBJ1-5; D is uncertain. The CDR3 is 15 amino acids. Germline CDR1 is MDHEN and CDR2 is SYDVKM. V was shortened by 3 bases and J by 0 bases, with 9 bases between the two germline ends. CDR3 in amino acids: CASSLLDLSNQPQHF. Written as DNA, the CDR3 is TGTGCCAGCAGTTTGCTTGATCTTAGCAATCAGCCCCAGCATTTT.

J is TRBJ2-6 and V is TRBV10-3; D perhaps matches TRBD2 (7 bases). Germline CDR1 reads ENHRY; CDR2 reads SYGVKD. V was pared by 10 bases and J by 0 bases, with 22 bases between. This CDR3 region has 18 residues. CDR3 sequence (DNA): TGTGCCAGCACCCGAGGGGGGGGCGGGAGCTCTGGGGCCAACGTCCTGACTTTC. It translates to CASTRGGGGSSGANVLTF.

This clonotype was seen only a few times. This rearrangement joins TRBV27 to TRBJ2-7; TRBD2 is a possible D gene (5 bases). The CDR3 is 15 amino acids. Trimming removed 2 bases from V and 2 bases from J, with 13 bases in between. Germline V gene data show CDR1 as MNHEY and CDR2 as SMNVEV (reference sequence). The DNA for the CDR3 is TGTGCCAGCAGTTTAACTAAATCGGGAACCTACGAGCAGTACTTC. Amino acid sequence: CASSLTKSGTYEQYF.

This clonotype was counted only a few times. The chain employs TRBV7-2 and TRBJ1-5; 7 nucleotides agree with TRBD1. There are 15 residues in the CDR3. Losses at the gene ends were 6 bases for V and 0 bases for J; bases not matched to a gene: 5. Germline CDR1 reads SGHTA; CDR2 reads FQGNSA. CDR3 residues: CASRRDSGSNQPQHF. The CDR3 DNA sequence: TGTGCCAGCAGGAGGGACAGCGGTAGCAATCAGCCCCAGCATTTT.

In its sample, this clonotype was seen once. A much larger clone differs from this one at a single base, so this may be a read error. This rearrangement joins TRBV27 to TRBJ2-7; D not certain. Germline CDR1 reads MNHEY; CDR2 reads SMNVEV (reference sequence). The CDR3 length is 13 residues. CDR3 sequence: CPSSLRRTYEQYF. Written as DNA, the CDR3 is TGTCCCAGCAGTTTAAGGCGGACCTACGAGCAGTACTTC.

This clonotype appeared many times. This rearrangement joins TRBV2 to TRBJ2-1; tentatively, D is TRBD2 (5 bases). The CDR3 contains 15 residues. V was cut by 7 bases and J by 2 bases, with 15 bases left in between. The germline V gene has CDR1 SNHLY and CDR2 FYNNEI. The CDR3 DNA is TGTGCCAGCAAAACGGGCGCGGGTGCCTACAATGAGCAGTTCTTC. As protein: CASKTGAGAYNEQFF.